This T cell receptor beta chain was profiled in a study of tumor and adjacent non-tumor tissue in lung cancer. Points from the study as a whole: Shorter survival was associated with higher TCR diversity in tumors.

The library came from three nested PCR rounds adapted from ARM-PCR protocols. TCRdb independently ran MiXCR on the multiplex PCR reads; one entry per CDR3 protein. The sample lists about 200,000 distinct CDR3 sequences; 70% to 75% were seen once. This CDR3 is built from 15 residues. Germline values: CDR1 DFQATT, CDR2 SNEGSKA (reference sequence). About this clonotype: What it binds is unknown. At one of its ends the junction is not consistent with the germline gene, which may arise from a read error.

The template was RNA from unsorted bulk tissue. Newly diagnosed lung cancer patients had thoracic surgery in China, August–November 2014, without prior chemotherapy. The chain joins TRBV20-1 to TRBJ1-4; a possible D gene is TRBD1 (5 bases). Sequencing used lung tumor tissue. The clonotype originates from a man between 60 and 70 years old with non-small cell lung cancer. The DNA of the CDR3 is TGCAATGCGGGACTAAGGGCATACGATACTGAAAAACTGTTTTTC. Encoded protein: CNAGLRAYDTEKLFF.